The 10 T cell receptor beta chains presented below share a single source sample, sequenced in a study of CD8+CD57+ T cells in acquired aplastic anemia (dated by TCRdb to 2016 to 2018). Patients chosen for sequencing had shown expansion of CD8+CD57+ cells by flow cytometry. The sequencer listed for this sample is Illumina HiSeq 2000. Genomic DNA served as template for TCR beta VDJ combination and CDR3 sequence profiling. TCRdb reworked the public reads: Q25 trimming with fastp, MiXCR clone assembly, productive beta chains retained. Each entry is one CDR3 protein sequence, shown with its most common DNA and genes. Recorded for this sample are some 170,000 distinct CDR3 sequences; about 45% of them occurred a single time. Clones ranked in the top ten supply roughly 1.1% of the sample. Source material: sorted CD4+, CD8+, or CD8+CD57+ T cells (not recorded which) from PBMCs. The source is a human donor with aplastic anemia.

This clonotype was seen at least ten times. The CDR3 DNA sequence: TGTGCCAGCAGCTTAGGGACTAGCGGGGGCGCTAGCACAGATACGCAGTATTTT. It yields the protein CASSLGTSGGASTDTQYF. V and J are TRBV7-6 and TRBJ2-3; 13 bases agree with TRBD2. The CDR3 consists of 18 residues. The germline V gene encodes CDR1 SGHVS and CDR2 FNYEAQ. The V and J ends lost 1 base and 0 bases, in that order; junction bases with no gene match: 4.

This clonotype has a single count. The junction does not match germline at one end; this may be a read error. Here the CDR3 reads CATMEGGGNQPQHF. CDR3 DNA: TGTGCCACCATGGAAGGGGGGGGGAATCAGCCCCAGCACTTT. V usage is TRBV24-1 and J usage is TRBJ1-5, with TRBD1 as a possible D gene (6 bases). This CDR3 has 14 amino acids. Germline V CDR1 and CDR2: KGHDR, SFDVKD.

The chain employs TRBV29-1 and TRBJ1-1; D is unresolved. CDR3 size: 11 residues. CDR1 SQVTM and CDR2 ANQGSEA come from the germline V gene. V shed 6 bases and J shed 3 bases, with 8 bases lying between them. The DNA for the CDR3 is TGCAGCGTCGGTGAGTACACTGAAGCTTTCTTT. Protein product: CSVGEYTEAFF.

This clonotype was recorded once. The chain couples TRBV5-5 to TRBJ2-7; unclear D gene. Germline loops: CDR1 SGHKS, CDR2 YYEKEE (reference sequence). The CDR3 is 15 residues long. V lost 4 bases to trimming and J lost 3 bases, with 17 bases between them. The CDR3 DNA reads TGTGCCAGCAGCCCCTATCCTAGAAAGGGCTACGAGCAGTACTTC. Its protein is CASSPYPRKGYEQYF.

V and J are TRBV19 and TRBJ2-2, with D uncertain. There are 13 residues in the CDR3. Trimming took 6 bases from V and 7 from J, leaving 12 bases between them. Germline CDR1 reads LNHDA; CDR2 reads SQIVND (reference sequence). The CDR3 DNA sequence: TGTGCCAGTAGGCCGTATCCATACGGGGAGCTGTTTTTT. The encoded protein is CASRPYPYGELFF.

The rearrangement uses TRBV3-1 and TRBJ1-2; D not resolved. The V gene's germline CDR1 is LGHDT and CDR2 YNNKEL (reference sequence). The CDR3 runs to 14 residues. V lost 4 bases and J 6 bases, leaving 15 bases between the germline ends. The CDR3 region has the DNA TGTGCCAGCAGCCCCCGGACCCAAAAGGATGGCTACACCTTC. This encodes CASSPRTQKDGYTF. Full variable domain (rest looked up from reference TRBV3-1 and TRBJ1-2): DTAVSQTPKYLVTQMGNDKSIKCEQNLGHDTMYWYKQDSKKFLKIMFSYNNKELIINETVPNRFSPKSPDKAHLNLHINSLELGDSAVYFCASSPRTQKDGYTFGSGTRLTVV.

A note on this clonotype: A single base separates this from a much larger clone, so it may be a read error. The V call is TRBV11-1, the J call TRBJ2-1, with D maybe TRBD1 (6 bases). Per the germline V gene, CDR1 is SGHAT and CDR2 is FQDESV (reference sequence). This CDR3 has 15 amino acids. The CDR3: CASSPRQDSCNEQFF. The CDR3, as DNA: TGTGCCAGCAGCCCTCGACAGGACTCCTGCAATGAGCAGTTCTTC.

The chain's CDR3 is CASSLDVGPAAPLHF. CDR3 coding DNA: TGTGCCAGCAGCTTAGATGTAGGGCCGGCGGCGCCCCTCCACTTT. The chain has TRBV11-2 and TRBJ1-6, with D unclear. The CDR3 is 15 amino acids. Germline V lookup: CDR1 SGHAT, CDR2 FQNNGV. With 0 bases removed from V and 13 bases from J, the gap between germline ends came to 16 bases.

This clonotype was detected once. This may arise from a read error, as a much more abundant clone is one base away. The gene calls are TRBV4-1 and TRBJ1-5; D not certain. Germline CDR1 is MGHRA and CDR2 is YSYEKL. The CDR3 extends over 13 amino acids. The V end was cut by 5 bases, the J end by 5 bases, with 10 bases between. The CDR3 DNA reads TGCGCCAGCAGCGCTGGAGGGTATCAGCCCCAGCATTTT. Residues: CASSAGGYQPQHF.

This chain uses TRBV9 with TRBJ2-7, with D perhaps being TRBD1 or TRBD2 (5 bases each). The V gene's germline CDR1 is SGDLS and CDR2 YYNGEE. The V end was cut by 4 bases, the J end by 6 bases, with 20 bases between. This CDR3 contains 15 residues. The CDR3 region has the DNA TGTGCCAGCAGCTTGGGGGAGACGCCCACCCTCGAGCAGTACTTC. Translating it yields CASSLGETPTLEQYF.